This TCR beta chain was identified in a study of early T cells in non-severe SARS-CoV-2 infection. Background on the study: Sequenced bulk RNA came from whole blood that was unsorted, and chains were unpaired.

Attached unique molecular identifiers marked individual cDNA molecules. MiXCR, applied by TCRdb to the 5' RACE reads, yields one record per CDR3 protein. The table records tens of thousands of distinct CDR3 sequences, about 12% of them present only once. J gave up 3 bases and V 1 base, and 4 bases lay outside the gene matches. The CDR3 has 15 amino acids. General study points: Matching with VDJdb favored anti-spike CD8 responses (missing private and CD4 specificities).

This clonotype was seen at least ten times. What it binds is not known. The chain uses TRBV12-3 or TRBV12-4 and TRBJ2-7, with 9 bases lining up with TRBD2. This sequence originates from an adult who was a healthcare worker with PCR-confirmed SARS-CoV-2 infection or an uninfected control (not recorded which). The specimen sequenced was whole blood. The CDR3 coding sequence is TGTGCCAGCAGTTTAGGGGGACTAGCAGGCTACGAGCAGTACTTC. Its translation: CASSLGGLAGYEQYF.